The 18 T cell receptor beta chains presented below share a single source sample, sequenced in a study of control samples from healthy donors and cancer patients. The assay was immunoSEQ multiplex PCR, and TCRdb's table has in-frame clones only and misses some. The sample consists of under 85,000 clones, 84% of them appearing once. Source material: PBMCs. The receptors were sampled from a man aged 60-69 years with head and neck cancer.

V usage is TRBV12-3 or TRBV12-4 and J usage is TRBJ1-2; unclear D gene. This CDR3 contains 12 residues. The V gene lost 8 bases and the J gene lost 8 bases, with 15 bases spanning the gap. The CDR3 loop reads CASGLRGRGYTF. The CDR3 DNA is TGTGCCAGCGGGTTGCGCGGCAGAGGCTACACCTTC.

The chain links TRBV29-1 to TRBJ1-1; 9 bases agree with TRBD1. V trimming: 5 bases; J trimming: 6 bases; junction bases outside the gene matches: 7. This CDR3 is 13 amino acids long. The germline V gene has CDR1 SQVTM and CDR2 ANQGSEA. The CDR3 bases are TGCAGCGTTAGGGCTGGACAGGGGTCTGAAGCTTTCTTT. Amino acid sequence: CSVRAGQGSEAFF.

This chain links TRBV3-1 (or the pseudogene TRBV3-2) with TRBJ2-3; the match to TRBD2 covers 8 bases. Germline V gene sequence: CDR1 LGHDT, CDR2 YNNKEL (reference sequence). Unmatched junction bases numbered 13, after V lost 1 base and J lost 4 bases. The CDR3 is 18 amino acids. Written as DNA, the CDR3 is TGTGCCAGCAGCCAAGCCTTCCCCGGGAGGGAGCGATCAGATACGCAGTATTTT. It is translated as CASSQAFPGRERSDTQYF.

The J gene is TRBJ2-1, the V gene TRBV5-6; the match to TRBD1 covers 11 bases. V shed 1 base, J shed 5 bases, and the junction held 2 bases outside the gene matches. CDR1 and CDR2 (germline): SGHDT, YYEEEE. This CDR3 has 15 residues. Here the CDR3 DNA reads TGTGCCAGCAGCTTGAGGGACAGGGGGGACAATGAGCAGTTCTTC. It yields the protein CASSLRDRGDNEQFF.

Only one count was recorded for this clone. The genes are TRBV27 and TRBJ1-3, with TRBD1 identical over 9 bases. The CDR3 runs 18 residues. The germline gives CDR1 MNHEY, CDR2 SMNVEV (reference sequence). The V and J ends lost 2 bases and 2 bases, in that order; junction bases with no gene match: 10. CDR3 in amino acids: CASSLRGLGTGPGNTIYF. The CDR3 bases are TGTGCCAGCAGTTTAAGAGGGCTGGGGACAGGGCCTGGAAACACCATATATTTT.

The chain joins TRBV6-4 to TRBJ2-2; maybe TRBD2 (5 bases). This CDR3 is 13 amino acids long. V dropped 8 bases and J dropped 2 bases, with 9 bases sitting between them. Per germline, CDR1 MRHNA and CDR2 SNTAGT. This CDR3 reads CASHSANTGELFF. In DNA, the CDR3 is TGTGCCAGCCATAGCGCCAACACCGGGGAGCTGTTTTTT.

This clone was seen more than once but under ten times. V usage is TRBV7-9 and J usage is TRBJ2-1; D unresolved. CDR1 and CDR2 (germline): SEHNR, FQNEAQ (reference sequence). Deletions cut 6 bases from V and 4 bases from J, with 19 bases between. The CDR3 covers 16 residues. The CDR3 spells CASRNTGGFLYNEQFF. Here the CDR3 DNA reads TGTGCCAGCAGAAACACGGGTGGGTTCCTATACAATGAGCAGTTCTTC. The whole variable domain, filled in from reference TRBV7-9 and TRBJ2-1, reads DTGVSQNPRHKITKRGQNVTFRCDPISEHNRLYWYRQTLGQGPEFLTYFQNEAQLEKSRLLSDRFSAERPKGSFSTLEIQRTEQGDSAMYLCASRNTGGFLYNEQFFGPGTRLTVL.

J is TRBJ1-1 and V is TRBV19; D gene ambiguous. V lost 5 bases to trimming and J lost 4 bases, with 11 bases between them. The germline CDR1 and CDR2 sequences are LNHDA and SQIVND (reference sequence). The CDR3 consists of 13 residues. The CDR3 DNA sequence: TGTGCCAGTAGTCCCTCGATTGGCACTGAAGCTTTCTTT. Translating it yields CASSPSIGTEAFF.

This clone was observed a single time. The V gene is TRBV18, the J gene TRBJ2-5; D may be TRBD2 (6 bases). The length of the CDR3 is 15 residues. Germline CDR1 and CDR2: KGHSH and LQKENI. V lost 0 bases, J lost 2 bases, and 10 bases lay in between. The CDR3, as DNA: TGTGCCAGCTCACCACCGCGCGGGACTCAAGAGACCCAGTACTTC. It specifies CASSPPRGTQETQYF.

The J gene is TRBJ2-1, the V gene TRBV11-2, with a weak D call TRBD2 (5 bases). Trimming took 3 bases from V and 8 from J, leaving 17 bases between them. CDR3 size: 15 residues. Germline assignment: CDR1 SGHAT and CDR2 FQNNGV. CDR3 amino acids: CASSLASADWYEQFF. CDR3 nucleotide sequence: TGTGCCAGCAGCTTGGCTTCGGCGGACTGGTATGAGCAGTTCTTC.

The count of this clone is one. This sequence joins TRBV9 and TRBJ1-1; D remains ambiguous. Trimming took 0 bases from V and 5 from J, leaving 14 bases between them. There are 15 residues in the CDR3. CDR1 is SGDLS, CDR2 YYNGEE, per germline. The CDR3 sequence: CASSVGRSMGTEAFF. Written as DNA, the CDR3 is TGTGCCAGCAGCGTAGGGCGGTCGATGGGGACTGAAGCTTTCTTT.

The J gene is TRBJ2-5, the V gene TRBV2; D perhaps matches TRBD2 (5 bases). Trimming cost V 4 bases and J 4 bases, with 10 bases left between them. From germline, CDR1 is SNHLY and CDR2 FYNNEI. This CDR3 is built from 13 residues. The CDR3 bases are TGTGCCAGCAGTGGGCGGGCAAGAGAGACCCAGTACTTC. Amino acids: CASSGRARETQYF.

The V call is TRBV30, the J call TRBJ2-1; D is unclear. Trimming stripped 2 bases from V and 6 bases from J, with 5 bases between. This CDR3 contains 11 residues. Looked up from germline, CDR1 is GTSNPN and CDR2 is SVGIG (reference sequence). In DNA form, the CDR3 reads TGTGCCTGGAGTATAGCCAATGAGCAGTTCTTC. This codes for CAWSIANEQFF.

This sequence joins TRBV5-1 and TRBJ2-1; TRBD2 matches at 12 bases. Germline CDR1 SGHRS, CDR2 YFSETQ. With V trimmed by 0 bases and J by 7 bases, 5 bases remained unmatched. This CDR3 comprises 16 residues. CDR3 nucleotide sequence: TGCGCCAGCAGCTTGGCCCCTAGCGGGAGGGCGAATGAGCAGTTCTTC. It codes for CASSLAPSGRANEQFF.

The rearrangement joins TRBV7-8 to TRBJ1-1, with D unclear. CDR3 size: 17 residues. Trimming removed 1 base from V and 1 base from J, with 16 bases in between. Germline CDR1 is SGHVS and CDR2 is FQNEAQ. The CDR3 region is CASSLVFKSRSNTEAFF. CDR3 coding DNA: TGTGCCAGCAGCTTAGTATTCAAGTCCCGATCGAACACTGAAGCTTTCTTT.

The chain links TRBV27 to TRBJ1-2; D uncertain. V gave up 3 bases and J gave up 6 bases, with 17 bases separating them. Germline V gives CDR1 MNHEY, CDR2 SMNVEV (reference sequence). This CDR3 spans 15 amino acids. CDR3 in DNA: TGTGCCAGCAGTTTCTCCCCCGGGAACCATGATGGCTACACCTTC. Its translation is CASSFSPGNHDGYTF.

The rearrangement uses TRBV28 and TRBJ1-4, with D perhaps TRBD1 (5 bases). CDR1 is MDHEN and CDR2 is SYDVKM in the germline V gene. The V gene lost 4 bases and the J gene lost 8 bases, with 14 bases spanning the gap. This CDR3 has 14 amino acids. The CDR3 spells CASSSGGQGEKLFF. The DNA of the CDR3 is TGTGCCAGCAGTTCGGGAGGGCAGGGCGAAAAACTGTTTTTT.

The gene calls are TRBV29-1 and TRBJ2-7; tentatively, D is TRBD1 (5 bases). V lost 7 bases and J 2 bases, leaving 18 bases between the germline ends. CDR3 size: 14 residues. Germline-derived CDR1 and CDR2 are SQVTM and ANQGSEA. The CDR3 nucleotides read TGCAGCGCCCTATCAAGCAAGGGGCCCTACGAGCAGTACTTC. Protein product: CSALSSKGPYEQYF.